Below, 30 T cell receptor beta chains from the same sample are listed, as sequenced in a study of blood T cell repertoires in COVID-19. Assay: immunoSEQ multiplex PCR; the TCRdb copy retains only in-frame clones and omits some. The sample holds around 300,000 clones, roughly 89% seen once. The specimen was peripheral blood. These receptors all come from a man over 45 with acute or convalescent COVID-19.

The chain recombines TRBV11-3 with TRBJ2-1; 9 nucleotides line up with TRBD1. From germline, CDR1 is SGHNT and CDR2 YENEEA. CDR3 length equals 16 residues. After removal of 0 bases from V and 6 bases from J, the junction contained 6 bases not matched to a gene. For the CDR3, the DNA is TGTGCCAGCAGCTTAGAGTCGGGACAGGGATTCAATGAGCAGTTCTTC. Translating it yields CASSLESGQGFNEQFF.

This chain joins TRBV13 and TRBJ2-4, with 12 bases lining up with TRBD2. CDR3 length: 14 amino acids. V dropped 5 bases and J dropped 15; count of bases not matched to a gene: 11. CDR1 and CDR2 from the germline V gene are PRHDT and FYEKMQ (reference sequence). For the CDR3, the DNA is TGTGCCAGCAGCCAGGGGACTAGCGGGCCCGGTCGGTACTTC. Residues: CASSQGTSGPGRYF.

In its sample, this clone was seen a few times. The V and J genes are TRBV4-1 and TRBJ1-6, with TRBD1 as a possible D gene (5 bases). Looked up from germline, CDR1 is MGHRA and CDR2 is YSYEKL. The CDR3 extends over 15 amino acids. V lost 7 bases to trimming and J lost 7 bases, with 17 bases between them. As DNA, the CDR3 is TGCGCCAGCACCTCTGGAGGGGTAGCAAATTCACCCCTCCACTTT. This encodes CASTSGGVANSPLHF.

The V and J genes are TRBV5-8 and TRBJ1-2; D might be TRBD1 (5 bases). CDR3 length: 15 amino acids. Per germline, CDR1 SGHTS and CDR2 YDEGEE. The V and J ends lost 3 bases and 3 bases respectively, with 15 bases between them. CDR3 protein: CASSSERRGYYGYTF. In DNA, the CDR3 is TGTGCCAGCAGCTCCGAACGACGGGGGTACTATGGCTACACCTTC.

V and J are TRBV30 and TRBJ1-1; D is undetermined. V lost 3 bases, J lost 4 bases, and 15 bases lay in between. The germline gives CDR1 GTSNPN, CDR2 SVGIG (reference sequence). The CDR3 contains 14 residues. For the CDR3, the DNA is TGTGCCTGGAGGCTCGGACCGGCGGGCACTGAAGCTTTCTTT. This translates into CAWRLGPAGTEAFF.

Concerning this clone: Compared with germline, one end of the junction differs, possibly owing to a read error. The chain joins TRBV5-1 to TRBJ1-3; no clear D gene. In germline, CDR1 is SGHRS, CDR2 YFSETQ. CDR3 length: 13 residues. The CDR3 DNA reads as TGCGCCAGCAGCCCCCAGGACGGAGCCGGGAATAGTTTT. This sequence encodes CASSPQDGAGNSF.

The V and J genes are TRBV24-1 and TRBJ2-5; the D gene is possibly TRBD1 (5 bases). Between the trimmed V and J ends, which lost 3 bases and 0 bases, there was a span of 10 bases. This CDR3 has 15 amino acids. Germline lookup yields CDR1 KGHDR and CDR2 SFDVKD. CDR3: CATSDPDRDQETQYF. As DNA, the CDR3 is TGTGCCACCAGTGATCCCGACAGAGACCAAGAGACCCAGTACTTC.

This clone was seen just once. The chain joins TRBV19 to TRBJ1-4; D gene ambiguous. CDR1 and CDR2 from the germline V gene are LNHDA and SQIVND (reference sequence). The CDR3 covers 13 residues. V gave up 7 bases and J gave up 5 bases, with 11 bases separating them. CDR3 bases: TGTGCCAGTAAAACAGCCAAAAATGAAAAACTGTTTTTT. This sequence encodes CASKTAKNEKLFF.

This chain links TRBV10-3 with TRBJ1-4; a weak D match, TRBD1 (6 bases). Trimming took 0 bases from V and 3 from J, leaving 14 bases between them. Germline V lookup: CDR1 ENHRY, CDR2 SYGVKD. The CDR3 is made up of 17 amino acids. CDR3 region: CAISESTGGSANEKLFF. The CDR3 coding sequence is TGTGCCATCAGTGAGTCGACGGGGGGCTCTGCTAATGAAAAACTGTTTTTT.

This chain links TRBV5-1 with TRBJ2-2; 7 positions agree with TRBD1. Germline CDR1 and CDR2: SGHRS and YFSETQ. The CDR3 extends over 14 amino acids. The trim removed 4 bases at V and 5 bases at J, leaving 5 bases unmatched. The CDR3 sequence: CASSPTTGTGELFF. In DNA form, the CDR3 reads TGCGCCAGCAGCCCCACGACAGGGACCGGGGAGCTGTTTTTT.

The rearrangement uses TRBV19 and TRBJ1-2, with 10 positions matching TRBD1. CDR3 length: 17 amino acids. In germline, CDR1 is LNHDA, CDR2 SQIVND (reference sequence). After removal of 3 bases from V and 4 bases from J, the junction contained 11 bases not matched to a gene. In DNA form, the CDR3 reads TGTGCCAGTAGTATCGCGGGACAGGGGCTTGGTTCCTATGGCTACACCTTC. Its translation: CASSIAGQGLGSYGYTF.

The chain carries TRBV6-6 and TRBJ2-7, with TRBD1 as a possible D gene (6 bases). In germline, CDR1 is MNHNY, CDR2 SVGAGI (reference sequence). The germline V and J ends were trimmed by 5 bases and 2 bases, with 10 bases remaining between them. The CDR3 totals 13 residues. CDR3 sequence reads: CASSQGGPYEQYF. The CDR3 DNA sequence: TGTGCCAGCAGTCAAGGGGGTCCCTACGAGCAGTACTTC.

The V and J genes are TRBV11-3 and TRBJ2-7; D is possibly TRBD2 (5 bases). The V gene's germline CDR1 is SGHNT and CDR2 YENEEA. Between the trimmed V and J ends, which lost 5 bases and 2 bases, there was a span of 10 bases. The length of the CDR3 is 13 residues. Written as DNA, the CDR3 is TGTGCCAGCAGCCGCGGACTTACCTACGAGCAGTACTTC. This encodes CASSRGLTYEQYF.

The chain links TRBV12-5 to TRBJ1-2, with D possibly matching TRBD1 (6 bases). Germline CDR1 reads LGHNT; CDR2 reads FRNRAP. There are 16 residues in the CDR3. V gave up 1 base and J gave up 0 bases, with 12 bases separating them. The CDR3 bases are TGTGCTAGTGGTTTGGGGGGGCCTCCTACTAACTATGGCTACACCTTC. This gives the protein CASGLGGPPTNYGYTF. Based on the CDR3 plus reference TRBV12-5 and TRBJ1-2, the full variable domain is DARVTQTPRHKVTEMGQEVTMRCQPILGHNTVFWYRQTMMQGLELLAYFRNRAPLDDSGMPKDRFSAEMPDATLATLKIQPSEPRDSAVYFCASGLGGPPTNYGYTFGSGTRLTVV.

The CDR3 spells CASSPWDSTYEQYF. CDR3 in DNA: TGTGCCAGCAGCCCCTGGGACAGCACCTACGAGCAGTACTTC. This chain joins TRBV7-8 and TRBJ2-7, with 7 bases matching TRBD1. This CDR3 has 14 residues. Germline-derived CDR1 and CDR2 are SGHVS and FQNEAQ. V lost 5 bases, J lost 2 bases, and 6 bases stayed unmatched.

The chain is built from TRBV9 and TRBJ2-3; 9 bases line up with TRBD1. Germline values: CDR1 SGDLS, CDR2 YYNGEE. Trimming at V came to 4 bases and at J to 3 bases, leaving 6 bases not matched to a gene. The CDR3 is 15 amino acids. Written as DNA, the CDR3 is TGTGCCAGCAGCCACAGGGGGCGCAGGACAGATACGCAGTATTTT. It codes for CASSHRGRRTDTQYF. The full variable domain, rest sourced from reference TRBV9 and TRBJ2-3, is DSGVTQTPKHLITATGQRVTLRCSPRSGDLSVYWYQQSLDQGLQFLIQYYNGEERAKGNILERFSAQQFPDLHSELNLSSLELGDSALYFCASSHRGRRTDTQYFGPGTRLTVL.

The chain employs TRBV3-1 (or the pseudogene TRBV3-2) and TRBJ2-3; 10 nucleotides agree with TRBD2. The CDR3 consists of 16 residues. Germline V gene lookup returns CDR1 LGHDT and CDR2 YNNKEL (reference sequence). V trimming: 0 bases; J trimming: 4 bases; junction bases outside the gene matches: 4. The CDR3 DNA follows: TGTGCCAGCAGCCAAGATCCAGCGGGGGGGGCAGATACGCAGTATTTT. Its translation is CASSQDPAGGADTQYF.

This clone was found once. CDR3: CASRQGSGEQFF. For the CDR3, the DNA is TGTGCCAGCAGGCAGGGTTCGGGTGAGCAGTTCTTC. The chain is built from TRBV6-5 and TRBJ2-1, with D perhaps TRBD1 (5 bases). V lost 6 bases and J lost 9, with 12 bases in between. Germline-derived CDR1 and CDR2 are MNHEY and SVGAGI. This CDR3 comprises 12 residues.

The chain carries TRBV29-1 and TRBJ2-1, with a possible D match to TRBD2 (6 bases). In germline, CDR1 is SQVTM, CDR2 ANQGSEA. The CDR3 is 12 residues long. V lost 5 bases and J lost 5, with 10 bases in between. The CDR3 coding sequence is TGCAGCGTTACCGGGGGACACAATGAGCAGTTCTTC. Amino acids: CSVTGGHNEQFF.

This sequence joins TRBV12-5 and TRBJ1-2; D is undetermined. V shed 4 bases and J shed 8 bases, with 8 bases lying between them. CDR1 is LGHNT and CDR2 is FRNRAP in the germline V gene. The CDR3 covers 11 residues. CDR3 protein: CASGSEGGYTF. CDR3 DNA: TGTGCTAGTGGTTCGGAGGGAGGCTACACCTTC.

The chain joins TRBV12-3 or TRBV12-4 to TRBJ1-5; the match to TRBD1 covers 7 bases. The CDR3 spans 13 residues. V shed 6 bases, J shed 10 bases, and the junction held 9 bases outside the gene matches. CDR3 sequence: CASSLTGYQPQHF. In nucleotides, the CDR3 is TGTGCCAGCAGCTTGACAGGGTACCAACCCCAGCATTTT.

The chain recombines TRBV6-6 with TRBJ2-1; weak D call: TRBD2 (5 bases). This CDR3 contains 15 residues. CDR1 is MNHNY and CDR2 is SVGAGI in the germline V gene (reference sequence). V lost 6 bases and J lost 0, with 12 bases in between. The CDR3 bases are TGTGCCAGCAGCCCTACGCGGGTCTCCTACAATGAGCAGTTCTTC. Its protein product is CASSPTRVSYNEQFF.

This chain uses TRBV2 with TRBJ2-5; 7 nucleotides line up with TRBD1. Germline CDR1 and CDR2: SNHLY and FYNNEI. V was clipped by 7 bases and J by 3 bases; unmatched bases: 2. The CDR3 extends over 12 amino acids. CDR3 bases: TGTGCCAGCATGGGGACAGAAGAGACCCAGTACTTC. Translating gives CASMGTEETQYF.

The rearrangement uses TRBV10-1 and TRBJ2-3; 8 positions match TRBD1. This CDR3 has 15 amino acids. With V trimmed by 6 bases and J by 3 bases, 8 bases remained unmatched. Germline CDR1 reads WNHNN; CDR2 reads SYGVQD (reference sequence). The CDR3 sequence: CASSPGQGRTDTQYF. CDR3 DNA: TGCGCCAGCAGCCCCGGACAGGGACGGACAGATACGCAGTATTTT.

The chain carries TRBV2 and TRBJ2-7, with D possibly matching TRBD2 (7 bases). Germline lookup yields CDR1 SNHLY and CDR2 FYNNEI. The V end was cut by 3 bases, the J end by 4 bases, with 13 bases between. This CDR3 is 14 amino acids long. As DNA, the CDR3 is TGTGCCAGCAGTGATCCCGGGGGGCATTACGAGCAGTACTTC. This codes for CASSDPGGHYEQYF. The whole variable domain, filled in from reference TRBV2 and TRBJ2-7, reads EPEVTQTPSHQVTQMGQEVILRCVPISNHLYFYWYRQILGQKVEFLVSFYNNEISEKSEIFDDQFSVERPDGSNFTLKIRSTKLEDSAMYFCASSDPGGHYEQYFGPGTRLTVT.

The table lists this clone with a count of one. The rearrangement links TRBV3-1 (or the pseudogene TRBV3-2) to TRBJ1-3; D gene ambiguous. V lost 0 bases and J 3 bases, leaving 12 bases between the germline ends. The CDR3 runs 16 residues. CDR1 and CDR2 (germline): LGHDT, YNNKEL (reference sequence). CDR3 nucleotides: TGTGCCAGCAGCCAAGATCGACTAATGAATGGAAACACCATATATTTT. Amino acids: CASSQDRLMNGNTIYF.

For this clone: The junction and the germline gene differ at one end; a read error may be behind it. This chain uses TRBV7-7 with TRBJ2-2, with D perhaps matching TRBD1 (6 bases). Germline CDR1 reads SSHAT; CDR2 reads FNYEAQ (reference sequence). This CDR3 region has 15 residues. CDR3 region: CASSSSDRNTGELFF. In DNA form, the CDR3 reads TGTGCTAGCAGCTCTTCGGACAGGAACACCGGGGAGCTGTTTTTT.

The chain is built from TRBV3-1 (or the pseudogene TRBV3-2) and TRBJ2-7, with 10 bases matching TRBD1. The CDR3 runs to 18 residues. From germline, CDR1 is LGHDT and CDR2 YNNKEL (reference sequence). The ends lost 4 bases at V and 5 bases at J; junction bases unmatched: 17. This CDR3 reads CASSLSPVMGQGLDEQYF. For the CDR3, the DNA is TGTGCCAGCAGCCTATCGCCGGTAATGGGACAGGGGTTAGACGAGCAGTACTTC.

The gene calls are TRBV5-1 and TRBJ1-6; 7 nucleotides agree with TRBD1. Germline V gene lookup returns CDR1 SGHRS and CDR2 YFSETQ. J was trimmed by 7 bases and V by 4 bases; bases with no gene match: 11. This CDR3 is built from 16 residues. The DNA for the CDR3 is TGCGCCAGCAGCGGAATGGGACAGAAAACCAATTCACCCCTCCACTTT. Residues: CASSGMGQKTNSPLHF.

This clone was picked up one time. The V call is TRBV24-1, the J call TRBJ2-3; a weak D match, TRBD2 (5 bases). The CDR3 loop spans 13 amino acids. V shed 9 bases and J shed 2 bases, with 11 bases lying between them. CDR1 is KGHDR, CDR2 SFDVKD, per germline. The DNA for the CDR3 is TGTGCCACCTCGGCAGGACTCACAGATACGCAGTATTTT. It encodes CATSAGLTDTQYF.